This TCR beta chain appears in the sequencing data of a study of blood T cell repertoires in COVID-19. Study-wide context: Collection of acute and convalescent COVID-19 samples took place in the United States, Italy and Spain. In each case, the material was cDNA or gDNA derived from T cells, B-cell-depleted T cells, or PBMCs.

Measured with immunoSEQ multiplex PCR; TCRdb has only the in-frame clones, and not every one. Among approximately 250,000 clones, approximately 86% were seen once, and the ten largest hold around 8.8%. This clone has just a few counts. The source is a man aged 40-49 years with active or convalescent COVID-19. The material sequenced was peripheral blood.

The CDR3 DNA reads as TGTGCCAGCAGTGAATTCGCTGGGGCCAACGTCCTGACTTTC. Translation gives CASSEFAGANVLTF. The chain recombines TRBV6-1 with TRBJ2-6; D ambiguous. The CDR3 sequence is 14 residues long. Germline V lookup: CDR1 MNHNS, CDR2 SASEGT. Trimming pared 2 bases from V and 2 bases from J, leaving 4 bases between.